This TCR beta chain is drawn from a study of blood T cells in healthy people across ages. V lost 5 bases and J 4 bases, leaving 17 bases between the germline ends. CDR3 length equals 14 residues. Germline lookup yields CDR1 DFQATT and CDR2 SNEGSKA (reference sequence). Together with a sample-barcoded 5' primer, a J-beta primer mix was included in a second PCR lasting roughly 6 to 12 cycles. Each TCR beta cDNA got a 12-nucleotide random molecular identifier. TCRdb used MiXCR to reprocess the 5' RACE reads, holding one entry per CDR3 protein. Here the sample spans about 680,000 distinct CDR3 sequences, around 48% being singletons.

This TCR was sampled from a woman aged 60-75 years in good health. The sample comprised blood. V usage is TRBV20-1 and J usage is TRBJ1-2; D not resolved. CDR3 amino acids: CSAVSDGGIYGYTF. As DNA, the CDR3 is TGCAGTGCTGTTTCGGACGGTGGGATCTATGGCTACACCTTC.